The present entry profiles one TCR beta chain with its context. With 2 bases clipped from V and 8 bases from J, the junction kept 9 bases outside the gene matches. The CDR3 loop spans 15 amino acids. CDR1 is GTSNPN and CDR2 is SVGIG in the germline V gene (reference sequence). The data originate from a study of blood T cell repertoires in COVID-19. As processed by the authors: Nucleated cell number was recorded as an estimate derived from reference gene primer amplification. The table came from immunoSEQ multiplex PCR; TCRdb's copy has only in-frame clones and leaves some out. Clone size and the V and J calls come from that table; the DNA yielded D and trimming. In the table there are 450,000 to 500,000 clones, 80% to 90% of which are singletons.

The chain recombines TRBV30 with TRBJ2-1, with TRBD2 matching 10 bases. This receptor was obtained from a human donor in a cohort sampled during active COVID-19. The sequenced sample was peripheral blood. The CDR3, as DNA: TGTGCCTGGAGTTTGATCTCTAGCGGGAGCTATGAGCAGTTCTTC. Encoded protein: CAWSLISSGSYEQFF.